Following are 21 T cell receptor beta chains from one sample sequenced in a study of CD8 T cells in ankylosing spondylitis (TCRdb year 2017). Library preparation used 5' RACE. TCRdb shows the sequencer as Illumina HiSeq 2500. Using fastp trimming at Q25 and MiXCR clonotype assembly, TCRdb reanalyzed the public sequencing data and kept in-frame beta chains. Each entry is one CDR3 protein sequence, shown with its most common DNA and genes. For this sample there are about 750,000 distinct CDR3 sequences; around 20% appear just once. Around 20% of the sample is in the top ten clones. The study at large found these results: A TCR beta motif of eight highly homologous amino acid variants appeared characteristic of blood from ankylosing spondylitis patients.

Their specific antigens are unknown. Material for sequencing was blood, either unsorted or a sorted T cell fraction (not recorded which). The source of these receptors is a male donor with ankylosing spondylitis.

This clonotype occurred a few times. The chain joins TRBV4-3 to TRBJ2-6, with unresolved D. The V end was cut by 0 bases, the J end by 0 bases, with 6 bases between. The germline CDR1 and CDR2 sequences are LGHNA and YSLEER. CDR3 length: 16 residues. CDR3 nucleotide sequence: TGCGCCAGCAGCCAAGATTCCGTCTCTGGGGCCAACGTCCTGACTTTC. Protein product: CASSQDSVSGANVLTF.

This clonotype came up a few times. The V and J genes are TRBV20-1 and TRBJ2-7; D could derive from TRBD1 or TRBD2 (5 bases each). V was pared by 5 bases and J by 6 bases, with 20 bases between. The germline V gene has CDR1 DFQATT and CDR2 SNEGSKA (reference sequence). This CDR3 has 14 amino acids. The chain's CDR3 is CSAPRVREAGEQYF. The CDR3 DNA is TGCAGTGCTCCGAGGGTCAGGGAAGCAGGCGAGCAGTACTTC.

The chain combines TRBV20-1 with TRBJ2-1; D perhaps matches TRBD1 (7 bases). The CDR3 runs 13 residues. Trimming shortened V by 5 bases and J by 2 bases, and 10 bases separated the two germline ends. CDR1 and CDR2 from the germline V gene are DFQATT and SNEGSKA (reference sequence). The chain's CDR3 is CSAQGEAYNEQFF. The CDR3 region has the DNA TGCAGTGCTCAGGGGGAGGCCTACAATGAGCAGTTCTTC.

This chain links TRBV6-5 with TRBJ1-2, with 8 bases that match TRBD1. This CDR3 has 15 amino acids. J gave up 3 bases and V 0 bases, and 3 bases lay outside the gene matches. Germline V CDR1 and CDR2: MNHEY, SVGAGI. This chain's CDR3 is CASSYSTGDYYGYTF. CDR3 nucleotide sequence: TGTGCCAGCAGTTACTCGACAGGGGATTACTATGGCTACACCTTC.

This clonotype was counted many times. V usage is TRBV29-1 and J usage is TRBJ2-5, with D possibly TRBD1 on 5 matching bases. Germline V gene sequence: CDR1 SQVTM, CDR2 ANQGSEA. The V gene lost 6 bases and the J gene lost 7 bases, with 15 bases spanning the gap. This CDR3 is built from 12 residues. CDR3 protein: CSVQGLSGTQYF. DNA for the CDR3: TGCAGCGTCCAGGGCCTCTCCGGGACCCAGTACTTC.

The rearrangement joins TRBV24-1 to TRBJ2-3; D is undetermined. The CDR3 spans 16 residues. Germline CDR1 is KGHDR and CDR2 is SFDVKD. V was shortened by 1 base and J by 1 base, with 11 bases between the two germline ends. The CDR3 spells CATSDLAFAGTDTQYF. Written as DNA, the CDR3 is TGTGCCACCAGTGATTTAGCCTTTGCGGGCACAGATACGCAGTATTTT.

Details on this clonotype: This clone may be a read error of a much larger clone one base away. The CDR3 bases are TGTGCCAGCAGCGGACAGTTCTATGGCTACGCCTTC. Translation: CASSGQFYGYAF. The chain recombines TRBV2 with TRBJ1-2, with D maybe TRBD1 (6 bases). CDR3 length: 12 amino acids. CDR1 and CDR2 from the germline V gene are SNHLY and FYNNEI.

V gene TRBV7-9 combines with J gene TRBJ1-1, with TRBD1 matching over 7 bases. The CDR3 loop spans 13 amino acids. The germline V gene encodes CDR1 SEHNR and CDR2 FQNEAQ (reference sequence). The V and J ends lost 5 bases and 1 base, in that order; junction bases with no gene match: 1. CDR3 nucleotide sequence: TGTGCCAGCAGCGACAGGGAGAACACTGAAGCTTTCTTT. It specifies CASSDRENTEAFF.

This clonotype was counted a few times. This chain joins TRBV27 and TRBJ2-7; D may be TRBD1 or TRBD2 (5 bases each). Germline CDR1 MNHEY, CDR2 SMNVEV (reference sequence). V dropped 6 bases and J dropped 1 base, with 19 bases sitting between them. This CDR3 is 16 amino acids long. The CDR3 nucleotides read TGTGCCAGCAGCCCAACCCAGGGCGGGTTATCCTACGAGCAGTACTTC. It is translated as CASSPTQGGLSYEQYF.

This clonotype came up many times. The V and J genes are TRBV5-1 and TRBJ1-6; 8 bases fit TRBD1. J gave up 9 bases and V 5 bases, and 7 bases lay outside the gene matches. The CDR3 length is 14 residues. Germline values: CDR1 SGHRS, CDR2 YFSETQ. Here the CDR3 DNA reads TGCGCCAGCAGACAGGGGGGGTACTCTTCACCCCTCCACTTT. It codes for CASRQGGYSSPLHF.

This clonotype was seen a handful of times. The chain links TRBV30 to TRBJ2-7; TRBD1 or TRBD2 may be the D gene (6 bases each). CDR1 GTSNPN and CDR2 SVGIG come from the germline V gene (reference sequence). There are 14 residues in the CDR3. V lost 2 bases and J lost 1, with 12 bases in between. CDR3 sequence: CAWSRGVTSYEQYF. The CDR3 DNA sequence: TGTGCCTGGAGTAGGGGGGTAACTTCCTACGAGCAGTACTTC.

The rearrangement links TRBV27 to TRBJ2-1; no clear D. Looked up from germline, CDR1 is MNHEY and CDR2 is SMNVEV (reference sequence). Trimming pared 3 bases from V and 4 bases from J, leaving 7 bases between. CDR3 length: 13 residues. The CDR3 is CASSFRRYNEQFF. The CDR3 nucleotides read TGTGCCAGCAGTTTCCGCAGATACAATGAGCAGTTCTTC.

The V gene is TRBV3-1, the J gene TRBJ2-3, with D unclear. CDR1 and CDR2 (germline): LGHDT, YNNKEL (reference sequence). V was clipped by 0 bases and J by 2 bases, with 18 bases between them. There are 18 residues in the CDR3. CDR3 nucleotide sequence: TGTGCCAGCAGCCAAGACTTCGGCCAAGAAAGGCCCACAGATACGCAGTATTTT. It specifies CASSQDFGQERPTDTQYF.

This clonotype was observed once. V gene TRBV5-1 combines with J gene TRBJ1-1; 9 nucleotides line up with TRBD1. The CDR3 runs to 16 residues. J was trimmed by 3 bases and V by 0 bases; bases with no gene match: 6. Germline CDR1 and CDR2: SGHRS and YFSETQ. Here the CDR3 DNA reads TGCGCCAGCAGCTTGGGACAGGGGGGAACCTACACTGAAGCTTTCTTT. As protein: CASSLGQGGTYTEAFF.

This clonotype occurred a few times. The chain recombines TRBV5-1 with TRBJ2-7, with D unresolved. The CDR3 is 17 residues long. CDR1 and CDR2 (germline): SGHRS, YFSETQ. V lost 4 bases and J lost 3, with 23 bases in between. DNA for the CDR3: TGCGCCAGCAGCAGCTCGTCAGGCGGCGCCGCGTACTACGAGCAGTACTTC. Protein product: CASSSSSGGAAYYEQYF.

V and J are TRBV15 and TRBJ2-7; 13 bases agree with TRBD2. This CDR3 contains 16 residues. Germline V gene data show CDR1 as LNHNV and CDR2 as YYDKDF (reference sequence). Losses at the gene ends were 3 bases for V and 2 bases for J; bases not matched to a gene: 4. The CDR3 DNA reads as TGTGCCACCAGCAGCCCTGGACTAGCGGGAGCCTACGAGCAGTACTTC. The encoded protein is CATSSPGLAGAYEQYF.

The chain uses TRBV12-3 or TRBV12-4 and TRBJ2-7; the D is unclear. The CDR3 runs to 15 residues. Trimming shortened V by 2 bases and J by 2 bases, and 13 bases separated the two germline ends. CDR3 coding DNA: TGTGCCAGCAGTTTAATGGGCGGACCAACCTACGAGCAGTACTTC. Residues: CASSLMGGPTYEQYF.

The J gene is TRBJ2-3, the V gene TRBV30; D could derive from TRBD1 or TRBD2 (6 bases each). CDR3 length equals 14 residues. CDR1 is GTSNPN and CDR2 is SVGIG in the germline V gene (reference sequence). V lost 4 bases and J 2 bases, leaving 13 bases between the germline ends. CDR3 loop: CAWTGDKDTDTQYF. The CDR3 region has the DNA TGTGCCTGGACGGGGGACAAGGACACAGATACGCAGTATTTT. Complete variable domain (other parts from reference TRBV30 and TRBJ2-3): SQTIHQWPATLVQPVGSPLSLECTVEGTSNPNLYWYRQAAGRGLQLLFYSVGIGQISSEVPQNLSASRPQDRQFILSSKKLLLSDSGFYLCAWTGDKDTDTQYFGPGTRLTVL.

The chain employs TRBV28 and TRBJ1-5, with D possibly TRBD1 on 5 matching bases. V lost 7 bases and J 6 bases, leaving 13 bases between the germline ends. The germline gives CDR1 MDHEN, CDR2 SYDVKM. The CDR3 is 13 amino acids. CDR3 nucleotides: TGTGCCAGCACCTCGACAGTGGGTCAGCCCCAGCATTTT. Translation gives CASTSTVGQPQHF.

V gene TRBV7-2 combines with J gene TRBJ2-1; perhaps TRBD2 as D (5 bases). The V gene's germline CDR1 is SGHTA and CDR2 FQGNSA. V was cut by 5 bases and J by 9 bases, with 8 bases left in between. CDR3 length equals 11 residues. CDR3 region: CASSNLAEQFF. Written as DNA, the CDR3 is TGTGCCAGCAGCAACCTAGCTGAGCAGTTCTTC.

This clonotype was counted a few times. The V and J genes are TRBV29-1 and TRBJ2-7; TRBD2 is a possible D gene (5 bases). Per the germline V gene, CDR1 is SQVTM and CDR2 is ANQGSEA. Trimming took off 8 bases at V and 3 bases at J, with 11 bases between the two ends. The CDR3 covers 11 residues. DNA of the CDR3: TGCAGCACTCGACGGGACTACGAGCAGTACTTC. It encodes CSTRRDYEQYF.